This T cell receptor beta chain was observed in a study of beta chain features in type 1 diabetes (dated by TCRdb to between 2017 and 2018). Broadly, across the study: Patients and healthy donors did not differ in mean age, gender distribution, total cell number or subset yield. Across all samples, around 99 million sorted cells were examined, and cell number per subset correlated strongly with RNA yield. The study compared TCRB repertoires of sorted circulating CD4+ T cell subsets between recently diagnosed type 1 diabetes patients and matched healthy donors. Regulatory and stem cell-like memory subsets were obtained from only 8 patients and roughly eight healthy donors, while naive and central memory subsets were obtained from all 28 donors.

From each donor, a single peripheral blood sample of 95 to 150 mL on average was drawn into heparinised tubes. A BD FACSAria II and a panel including CD45RO, CCR7, CD25, CD127, CD95 and CD27 were used to sort naive, central memory, regulatory and stem cell-like memory CD4+ T cells. Purity was above 95% for every sorted population. Right away, PBMCs were isolated by Lymphoprep density gradient centrifugation and were stained directly, with no culture step. Samples were stained and sorted in pairs, with one healthy donor and one patient per experiment, so that batch effects were minimized. Study-wide conclusions, independent of this receptor: Because cDNA was sequenced instead of genomic DNA, activated cells with high expression could be over-represented, although the groups did not differ in activation or CD3 levels. Shorter templates might be favored by PCR, yet because patient and control samples were amplified and corrected together, any such skew would affect both groups equally. A moderate but significant shortening of TCRB CDR3 length was observed in type 1 diabetes patients in all four CD4+ subsets. At VDJ recombination sites, type 1 diabetes patients had fewer insertions and more deleted nucleotides, which implies abnormalities in thymic rearrangement. Because small numbers of individuals were included in the HLA sub-analyses, any influence of HLA type on TCRB rearrangement was left unresolved. Naive, central memory and regulatory TCRB repertoires appeared to be more similar among patients than among healthy donors.

Cut back by 6 bases and 5 bases, the V and J ends lie 14 bases apart. Inclusive of the bounding cysteine and phenylalanine, the CDR3 is 13 residues long. Only the CDR3 portion is preserved as DNA: 39 bases, with reading frame beginning at the first base. This clone was counted between two and nine times. Its antigen specificity is not known. It has no much larger one-base neighbor in the sample; base qualities were not kept. The High Capacity cDNA Reverse Transcription Kit was used to reverse transcribe all of the isolated RNA, meaning that expressed TCRB transcripts were what got sequenced. Naive, central memory and regulatory T cell samples underwent deep immunoSEQ sequencing, averaging approximately 3.3 million total reads per sample. Sorted cells were lysed in RLT buffer, and RNA was extracted using DNase-treated RNeasy Micro or Mini kits according to cell number. To prevent cross-contamination, every cell subset was processed on its own, while patient and healthy donor samples were processed together. Using the immunoSEQ multiplex PCR, TCRB sequences were amplified from cDNA into 87-bp fragments spanning the CDR3 region. The amplicons were sequenced using the Illumina HiSeq platform. The original methods were these. Synthetic template baselines were used to correct PCR bias computationally, reads within Hamming distance 2 were collapsed, and singletons that could not be merged were discarded. By aligning reads against IMGT, V, D and J genes, CDR3 length, and insertions or deletions at six rearrangement sites were assigned. Clonotype counts were normalized to sorted cell number within each subset before computing true diversity and Gini coefficients with the tcR R package. The overlap coefficient, calculated on TCRB nucleotide sequences, was used to measure repertoire sharing. Out-of-frame TCRB sequences from naive cells were analyzed as a proxy for the pre-selection repertoire. In TCRdb, the immuneACCESS table is reduced to in-frame sequences with V and J assigned. These tables do not hold every clone; where another copy was compared, an unresolved V gene accounts for under half, and the others remain unexplained. Clonal size and the V and J genes are those of that table, whereas D and trimming came from the DNA. The sample includes 680,000 or so clones, with around 15% observed a single time. Together, the top ten hold about 0.097% of the sample.

The sequencing sample was made of naive CD4+ T cells from blood. What the cell subset or site label conveys for this sample: true naive CD4+ T cells. The TCR comes from a man younger than 35 in good health. In this chain, TRBV23-1 is recombined with TRBJ2-7; TRBD1 is a weak D gene call, 5 bases matching. TRBV23-1 is an ORF for which the function is uncertain. In nucleotides, the sequence is TGCGCCAGCAGGCCTACAGGTGCGGACGAGCAGTACTTC. Protein translation: CASRPTGADEQYF.